The sequence of this T cell receptor beta chain was determined in a study of shared T cell receptors in the human thymus. The V end lost 1 base, the J end lost 3 bases, and 6 bases lay between the germline ends. Germline V CDR1 and CDR2: SGHAT, FQNNGV. The CDR3 is 14 amino acids. Produced via immunoSEQ multiplex PCR; TCRdb's table is partial and in-frame only. The data show some 660,000 clones, approximately 87% seen once. The same specimen was also included in a second study, on human thymus T cells.

Sequenced: thymocytes. The chain carries TRBV11-2 and TRBJ1-4; D remains unclear. This TCR was sampled from a boy under three years old with a congenital heart defect. The CDR3 is CASSLVQSNEKLFF. CDR3 DNA sequence: TGTGCCAGCAGCTTAGTCCAGTCTAATGAAAAACTGTTTTTT.